This entry lists 23 T cell receptor beta chains sequenced from one sample in a study of neoadjuvant anti-PD-1 for oral cavity cancer. The data were produced by immunoSEQ multiplex PCR, yet TCRdb's version contains in-frame clones alone and is incomplete. The repertoire includes 65,000 to 95,000 clones, roughly four fifths of them detected once, and 2.5% to 3.5% sits in the top ten. The sequencing used PBMCs, collected before nivolumab (anti-PD-1) treatment. All receptors derive from a person aged 40 to 85 with oral cavity squamous cell carcinoma.

The J gene is TRBJ2-1, the V gene TRBV29-1, with 14 bases matching TRBD2. V lost 6 bases, J lost 10 bases, and 8 bases stayed unmatched. This CDR3 has 14 amino acids. Germline loops: CDR1 SQVTM, CDR2 ANQGSEA. CDR3 region: CSVSGTSGSKEQFF. CDR3 sequence (DNA): TGCAGCGTCTCCGGGACTAGCGGGAGCAAGGAGCAGTTCTTC.

The chain has TRBV6-6 and TRBJ1-1; D gene ambiguous. The CDR3 extends over 15 amino acids. The V gene lost 7 bases and the J gene lost 1 base, with 16 bases spanning the gap. CDR1 MNHNY and CDR2 SVGAGI come from the germline V gene (reference sequence). CDR3 residues: CASTQTNSPNTEAFF. The CDR3 DNA reads TGTGCCAGCACCCAAACTAATTCCCCGAACACTGAAGCTTTCTTT.

This clone was seen only once. The genes are TRBV29-1 and TRBJ2-7; TRBD2 agrees at 7 bases. Germline assignment: CDR1 SQVTM and CDR2 ANQGSEA. The CDR3 runs 13 residues. V was clipped by 6 bases and J by 0 bases; unmatched bases: 5. Here the CDR3 DNA reads TGCAGCGTAGTCGGCGGGAGCTCCTACGAGCAGTACTTC. Translation gives CSVVGGSSYEQYF.

The J gene is TRBJ2-7, the V gene TRBV30; D call uncertain. This CDR3 is built from 11 residues. In germline, CDR1 is GTSNPN, CDR2 SVGIG (reference sequence). The V and J ends lost 5 bases and 6 bases respectively, with 11 bases between them. The CDR3 coding sequence is TGTGCCTGGCAGACTTACCTCGAGCAGTACTTC. Translation gives CAWQTYLEQYF.

The V call is TRBV7-9, the J call TRBJ1-1; no firm D call. V lost 2 bases and J lost 0, with 1 base in between. The germline CDR1 and CDR2 sequences are SEHNR and FQNEAQ (reference sequence). The CDR3 spans 12 residues. CDR3: CASSLLNTEAFF. The CDR3 region has the DNA TGTGCCAGCAGCTTACTGAACACTGAAGCTTTCTTT.

The chain uses TRBV4-2 and TRBJ2-5; the D call may be TRBD1 or TRBD2 (5 bases each). V was cut by 2 bases and J by 3 bases, with 13 bases left in between. The CDR3 sequence is 15 residues long. Germline CDR1 and CDR2: LGHNA and YNFKEQ. CDR3 region: CASSQFRDGEETQYF. In DNA, the CDR3 is TGTGCCAGCAGCCAATTCCGGGACGGGGAAGAGACCCAGTACTTC.

This chain uses TRBV11-2 with TRBJ2-2, with 10 bases identical to TRBD1. Germline CDR1 reads SGHAT; CDR2 reads FQNNGV. The CDR3 extends over 14 amino acids. The trim removed 5 bases at V and 6 bases at J, leaving 3 bases unmatched. The CDR3 region has the DNA TGTGCCAGCAGCCTCGGACAGGGGGCCGGGGAGCTGTTTTTT. This translates into CASSLGQGAGELFF.

The chain has TRBV6-1 and TRBJ1-2; no reliable D call. The CDR3 covers 14 residues. CDR1 and CDR2 (germline): MNHNS, SASEGT. Trimming stripped 7 bases from V and 0 bases from J, with 12 bases between. The DNA of the CDR3 is TGTGCCAGCAACTATAATGAAGCTAACTATGGCTACACCTTC. It yields the protein CASNYNEANYGYTF.

V is TRBV7-3 and J is TRBJ2-2; the D gene is possibly TRBD2 (6 bases). The CDR3 contains 15 residues. CDR1 is SGHTA, CDR2 FQGTGA, per germline. Trimming removed 5 bases from V and 2 bases from J, with 12 bases in between. The CDR3 DNA sequence: TGTGCCAGCAGCCTTGTGGGGGGAAACACCGGGGAGCTGTTTTTT. Its protein is CASSLVGGNTGELFF.

This clone occurred once. This CDR3 reads CAWGLAGGYNEQFF. The CDR3 bases are TGTGCCTGGGGGCTAGCGGGAGGGTACAATGAGCAGTTCTTC. The chain links TRBV30 to TRBJ2-1; 12 positions match TRBD2. Germline V gene sequence: CDR1 GTSNPN, CDR2 SVGIG (reference sequence). There are 14 residues in the CDR3. V lost 5 bases, J lost 4 bases, and 3 bases stayed unmatched.

V usage is TRBV30 and J usage is TRBJ2-7; D is tentatively TRBD1 or TRBD2 (6 bases each). The CDR3 sequence is 14 residues long. Trimming left V 6 bases short and J 1 base short, with 16 bases between. From germline, CDR1 is GTSNPN and CDR2 SVGIG (reference sequence). The CDR3 loop reads CACRYGGTSYEQYF. CDR3 coding DNA: TGTGCCTGTAGGTATGGGGGGACATCCTACGAGCAGTACTTC.

The genes are TRBV7-8 and TRBJ2-3, with TRBD2 matching 10 bases. The germline V gene has CDR1 SGHVS and CDR2 FQNEAQ. V gave up 5 bases and J gave up 2 bases; unmatched junction bases: 7. The CDR3 length is 16 residues. In nucleotides, the CDR3 is TGTGCCAGCAGCACCCGGACTAGCGGACTCACAGATACGCAGTATTTT. Encoded protein: CASSTRTSGLTDTQYF.

The V gene is TRBV5-1, the J gene TRBJ2-1; TRBD1 is a possible D gene (6 bases). The CDR3 has 16 residues. Germline CDR1 reads SGHRS; CDR2 reads YFSETQ. The V gene lost 4 bases and the J gene lost 5 bases, with 19 bases spanning the gap. The CDR3 sequence: CASSPPGAPSNNEQFF. The DNA of the CDR3 is TGCGCCAGCAGCCCACCAGGGGCCCCTTCAAACAATGAGCAGTTCTTC.

The chain links TRBV10-2 to TRBJ2-4; D may be TRBD2 (6 bases). The CDR3 is made up of 18 amino acids. Trimming shortened V by 2 bases and J by 0 bases, and 17 bases separated the two germline ends. Germline values: CDR1 WSHSY, CDR2 SAAADI. DNA of the CDR3: TGCGCCAGCAGTGAGCCCGGGAGTCTATTACTAGCCAAAAACATTCAGTACTTC. Translating it yields CASSEPGSLLLAKNIQYF.

The rearrangement uses TRBV20-1 and TRBJ2-3; unclear D gene. The CDR3 has 11 amino acids. Trimming pared 7 bases from V and 4 bases from J, leaving 9 bases between. CDR1 and CDR2 (germline): DFQATT, SNEGSKA (reference sequence). CDR3: CSVVLADTQYF. The CDR3 DNA reads TGCAGTGTGGTCCTGGCAGATACGCAGTATTTT.

V is TRBV5-1 and J is TRBJ2-5; D uncertain. V shed 8 bases and J shed 7 bases, with 18 bases lying between them. Germline V gene lookup returns CDR1 SGHRS and CDR2 YFSETQ. The CDR3 consists of 13 residues. CDR3: CARLRGPPGTQYF. CDR3 coding DNA: TGCGCCAGACTCCGAGGCCCTCCGGGGACCCAGTACTTC.

This chain connects TRBV9 to TRBJ2-2, with D tentatively TRBD1 (6 bases). The V end lost 3 bases, the J end lost 2 bases, and 11 bases lay between the germline ends. CDR3 length: 15 residues. Looked up from germline, CDR1 is SGDLS and CDR2 is YYNGEE. In DNA, the CDR3 is TGTGCCAGCAGCGCCCGGGACACAAACACCGGGGAGCTGTTTTTT. It specifies CASSARDTNTGELFF.

This clone came up once. The genes are TRBV11-3 and TRBJ1-1, with no clear D. Trimming cost V 6 bases and J 2 bases, with 10 bases left between them. The CDR3 length is 13 residues. Germline V gene lookup returns CDR1 SGHNT and CDR2 YENEEA. CDR3 protein: CASRQTPNTEAFF. The DNA for the CDR3 is TGTGCCAGCAGACAGACACCTAACACTGAAGCTTTCTTT.

The rearrangement uses TRBV30 and TRBJ1-4, with 7 bases aligning to TRBD1. Germline CDR1 reads GTSNPN; CDR2 reads SVGIG (reference sequence). The CDR3 length is 16 residues. Trimming removed 8 bases from V and 0 bases from J; junction bases left unmatched: 12. The CDR3 reads CASQQGTYATNEKLFF. The CDR3 nucleotides read TGTGCCAGCCAACAGGGGACATACGCAACTAATGAAAAACTGTTTTTT.

The gene calls are TRBV15 and TRBJ2-5; tentative D call: TRBD2 (5 bases). Per germline, CDR1 LNHNV and CDR2 YYDKDF (reference sequence). This CDR3 region has 14 residues. V was trimmed by 0 bases and J by 2 bases, leaving 7 bases between them. The CDR3 DNA is TGTGCCACCAGCAGAGAAGGACTGCAAGAGACCCAGTACTTC. Residues: CATSREGLQETQYF.

J is TRBJ2-5 and V is TRBV6-5; D unresolved. Trimming left V 7 bases short and J 5 bases short, with 8 bases between. This CDR3 is 11 amino acids long. Germline CDR1 reads MNHEY; CDR2 reads SVGAGI. The CDR3 region is CASTLMETQYF. The DNA of the CDR3 is TGTGCCAGCACATTGATGGAGACCCAGTACTTC.

The chain employs TRBV11-2 and TRBJ2-2, with 7 bases lining up with TRBD2. This CDR3 spans 13 amino acids. Germline trimming cut 5 bases from V and 6 bases from J; bases unmatched to any gene: 3. CDR1 and CDR2 (germline): SGHAT, FQNNGV. CDR3: CASSHGLAGELFF. As DNA, the CDR3 is TGTGCCAGCAGCCACGGACTAGCCGGGGAGCTGTTTTTT. Full variable domain (rest looked up from reference TRBV11-2 and TRBJ2-2): EAGVAQSPRYKIIEKRQSVAFWCNPISGHATLYWYQQILGQGPKLLIQFQNNGVVDDSQLPKDRFSAERLKGVDSTLKIQPAKLEDSAVYLCASSHGLAGELFFGEGSRLTVL.

This rearrangement joins TRBV5-1 to TRBJ2-3, with TRBD2 identical over 12 bases. The CDR3 contains 16 residues. Germline trimming cut 4 bases from V and 3 bases from J; bases unmatched to any gene: 6. Germline loops: CDR1 SGHRS, CDR2 YFSETQ. The DNA of the CDR3 is TGCGCCAGCAGCAGGGGACTAGCGGGCGGGACAGATACGCAGTATTTT. Translation: CASSRGLAGGTDTQYF. Together with reference TRBV5-1 and TRBJ2-3, the CDR3 gives the full variable domain: KAGVTQTPRYLIKTRGQQVTLSCSPISGHRSVSWYQQTPGQGLQFLFEYFSETQRNKGNFPGRFSGRQFSNSRSEMNVSTLELGDSALYLCASSRGLAGGTDTQYFGPGTRLTVL.